Listed here are 26 T cell receptor beta chains from one sample, sequenced in a study of OX40 agonist ivuxolimab in advanced cancers. Profiled with immunoSEQ multiplex PCR; TCRdb holds only in-frame clones, not every one. The sample shows tens of thousands of clones, about 81% of them seen only once. The input for sequencing was CD4+ or CD8+ T cells sorted from blood, taken in a trial of the OX40 agonist ivuxolimab. These receptors originate from an adult with an advanced solid tumor such as melanoma, head and neck, liver or kidney cancer.

In this sample, this clone turned up a few times. This rearrangement joins TRBV5-1 to TRBJ2-2; the match to TRBD2 covers 13 bases. The trim removed 4 bases at V and 0 bases at J, leaving 3 bases unmatched. The CDR3 is made up of 17 amino acids. Germline-derived CDR1 and CDR2 are SGHRS and YFSETQ. The CDR3 region has the DNA TGCGCCAGCAGCCCAGGACTAGCGGGAGCGAACACCGGGGAGCTGTTTTTT. Its translation is CASSPGLAGANTGELFF.

The chain recombines TRBV5-1 with TRBJ2-6; 9 bases agree with TRBD1. CDR1 and CDR2 from the germline V gene are SGHRS and YFSETQ. This CDR3 has 19 amino acids. Losses at the gene ends were 0 bases for V and 3 bases for J; bases not matched to a gene: 10. The CDR3 DNA reads TGCGCCAGCAGCTTGGCTTTAGTACAGGGGGCGGGTGGGGCCAACGTCCTGACTTTC. Translation: CASSLALVQGAGGANVLTF.

The chain employs TRBV27 and TRBJ2-7; tentative D call: TRBD2 (5 bases). In germline, CDR1 is MNHEY, CDR2 SMNVEV (reference sequence). CDR3 length: 15 residues. Trimming cost V 2 bases and J 2 bases, with 13 bases left between them. This CDR3 reads CASSLSGSNPYEQYF. CDR3 coding DNA: TGTGCCAGCAGTTTAAGTGGGAGTAACCCCTACGAGCAGTACTTC.

V is TRBV28 and J is TRBJ2-5, with D possibly being TRBD1 (5 bases). CDR3 length: 13 amino acids. Trimming removed 8 bases from V and 4 bases from J, with 14 bases in between. CDR1 is MDHEN and CDR2 is SYDVKM in the germline V gene. DNA of the CDR3: TGTGCCAGCCAAGACAGTCCAGGAGAGACCCAGTACTTC. It codes for CASQDSPGETQYF.

The CDR3 spells CASRSDRYTEAFF. In nucleotides, the CDR3 is TGTGCCAGCAGATCGGACAGGTATACTGAAGCTTTCTTT. J is TRBJ1-1 and V is TRBV5-4, with 7 bases matching TRBD1. V shed 5 bases and J 5 bases; nucleotides not matched to a gene: 6. The CDR3 runs to 13 residues. Germline lookup yields CDR1 SGHNT and CDR2 YYREEE (reference sequence).

The chain recombines TRBV11-2 with TRBJ1-1; the D is unclear. The ends were cut back, 8 bases at V and 6 bases at J, with 13 bases in the middle. This CDR3 spans 12 amino acids. CDR1 is SGHAT, CDR2 FQNNGV, per germline. The CDR3 bases are TGTGCCAGCGGCAAAGGAGTTTCTGAAGCTTTCTTT. Amino acid sequence: CASGKGVSEAFF.

CDR3 bases: TGTGCCAGCAGCTCCCAGCGTGATGAGCAGTTCTTC. Translated: CASSSQRDEQFF. The chain joins TRBV11-1 to TRBJ2-1; D not resolved. The CDR3 consists of 12 residues. The V gene lost 4 bases and the J gene lost 8 bases, with 9 bases spanning the gap. Germline V gene lookup returns CDR1 SGHAT and CDR2 FQDESV (reference sequence).

The chain carries TRBV19 and TRBJ1-2; maybe TRBD1 (5 bases). V was pared by 4 bases and J by 4 bases, with 13 bases between. CDR3 length: 14 residues. Looked up from germline, CDR1 is LNHDA and CDR2 is SQIVND (reference sequence). The CDR3: CASSTAVGLYGYTF. The CDR3 DNA reads as TGTGCCAGTAGTACCGCCGTGGGGCTCTATGGCTACACCTTC.

This rearrangement joins TRBV18 to TRBJ1-5; D might be TRBD1 (6 bases). This CDR3 comprises 15 residues. The ends were cut back, 2 bases at V and 6 bases at J, with 14 bases in the middle. Germline V CDR1 and CDR2: KGHSH, LQKENI. The CDR3 DNA follows: TGTGCCAGCTCACCAACTACAGGGAGCGGTCAGCCCCAGCATTTT. This gives the protein CASSPTTGSGQPQHF.

In this sample, this clone turned up a few times. The chain combines TRBV12-2 with TRBJ1-2; TRBD1 is the table's D call and was not checked against the DNA. TRBV12-2 is tagged as a pseudogene. This CDR3 is 13 amino acids long. This CDR3 is CASLNRGRNGYTF. The CDR3 DNA is TGTGCAAGTCTTAATAGGGGAAGGAATGGCTACACCTTC.

This chain connects TRBV7-9 to TRBJ1-1; D unresolved. Looked up from germline, CDR1 is SEHNR and CDR2 is FQNEAQ (reference sequence). This CDR3 contains 13 residues. The ends were cut back, 1 base at V and 6 bases at J, with 9 bases in the middle. CDR3 sequence reads: CASSLELQSEAFF. The CDR3 DNA reads TGTGCCAGCAGCTTAGAATTACAGTCTGAAGCTTTCTTT.

The chain employs TRBV19 and TRBJ1-2; weak D call: TRBD1 (5 bases). The CDR3 sequence is 14 residues long. Trimming pared 7 bases from V and 1 base from J, leaving 13 bases between. CDR1 is LNHDA and CDR2 is SQIVND in the germline V gene (reference sequence). CDR3 in DNA: TGTGCCAGTAAAATCGGGACGCTTAACTATGGCTACACCTTC. This translates into CASKIGTLNYGYTF. Supplemented by reference TRBV19 and TRBJ1-2, the full variable domain reads DGGITQSPKYLFRKEGQNVTLSCEQNLNHDAMYWYRQDPGQGLRLIYYSQIVNDFQKGDIAEGYSVSREKKESFPLTVTSAQKNPTAFYLCASKIGTLNYGYTFGSGTRLTVV.

This chain joins TRBV6-5 and TRBJ1-1; no clear D. This CDR3 has 13 residues. Germline V gene data show CDR1 as MNHEY and CDR2 as SVGAGI. The V and J ends lost 6 bases and 12 bases respectively, with 20 bases between them. The CDR3 spells CASSSEPTSISFF. The CDR3 coding sequence is TGTGCCAGCAGCTCAGAGCCCACCAGTATATCTTTCTTT.

In nucleotides, the CDR3 is TGTGCCAGCGGATTGGGACAGGGGTTGTATGGCTACACCTTC. Translated: CASGLGQGLYGYTF. The chain joins TRBV7-9 to TRBJ1-2; TRBD1 aligns across 10 bases. The germline CDR1 and CDR2 sequences are SEHNR and FQNEAQ (reference sequence). This CDR3 comprises 14 residues. V shed 8 bases and J 5 bases; nucleotides not matched to a gene: 8.

In its sample, this clone was seen a few times. At the DNA level, this CDR3 is encoded by other sequences in the same sample as well. The gene calls are TRBV2 and TRBJ2-5, with D unresolved. Germline lookup yields CDR1 SNHLY and CDR2 FYNNEI. V dropped 6 bases and J dropped 3 bases, with 17 bases sitting between them. This CDR3 is 15 amino acids long. The CDR3 sequence is CASSLGPGLEETQYF. The DNA of the CDR3 is TGTGCCAGCAGCCTAGGGCCGGGTCTCGAAGAGACCCAGTACTTC.

This clone appeared once. The chain joins TRBV12-5 to TRBJ2-1, with D hard to call. The germline V gene encodes CDR1 LGHNT and CDR2 FRNRAP. The CDR3 is 11 residues long. Trimming left V 6 bases short and J 10 bases short, with 10 bases between. The CDR3 protein is CASGSYVEQFF. The CDR3 bases are TGTGCTAGTGGGTCGTATGTGGAGCAGTTCTTC.

The CDR3 is CASSSYGNQPQHF. The CDR3 bases are TGTGCCAGCAGTTCGTATGGCAATCAGCCCCAGCATTTT. This chain connects TRBV28 to TRBJ1-5; D not resolved. The V gene lost 4 bases and the J gene lost 2 bases, with 6 bases spanning the gap. This CDR3 is 13 amino acids long. The V gene's germline CDR1 is MDHEN and CDR2 SYDVKM.

The chain recombines TRBV5-1 with TRBJ2-5; D perhaps matches TRBD1 (6 bases). Trimming shortened V by 3 bases and J by 1 base, and 10 bases separated the two germline ends. The germline gives CDR1 SGHRS, CDR2 YFSETQ. The CDR3 contains 14 residues. The CDR3: CASSYGTFQETQYF. The CDR3 DNA is TGCGCCAGCAGCTATGGGACATTCCAAGAGACCCAGTACTTC. Combining the CDR3 with reference TRBV5-1 and TRBJ2-5 gives the whole variable domain KAGVTQTPRYLIKTRGQQVTLSCSPISGHRSVSWYQQTPGQGLQFLFEYFSETQRNKGNFPGRFSGRQFSNSRSEMNVSTLELGDSALYLCASSYGTFQETQYFGPGTRLLVL.

The V call is TRBV11-3, the J call TRBJ2-3; a weak D match, TRBD2 (5 bases). Germline V gene data show CDR1 as SGHNT and CDR2 as YENEEA. V shed 5 bases and J shed 4 bases, with 22 bases lying between them. There are 17 residues in the CDR3. The CDR3 nucleotides are TGTGCCAGCAGCGCTGCCCCCCTAGGTCGGGGTGCAGATACGCAGTATTTT. Protein: CASSAAPLGRGADTQYF.

This clone was detected a few times. This chain uses TRBV7-2 with TRBJ1-2; TRBD1 aligns across 11 bases. With V trimmed by 5 bases and J by 7 bases, 6 bases remained unmatched. This CDR3 contains 14 residues. Germline CDR1 and CDR2: SGHTA and FQGNSA. CDR3 sequence: CASSMGQGEGGYTF. CDR3 coding DNA: TGTGCCAGCAGCATGGGACAGGGGGAGGGTGGCTACACCTTC.

This clone showed up just once. V usage is TRBV18 and J usage is TRBJ2-7; D is possibly TRBD1 (6 bases). The germline V gene encodes CDR1 KGHSH and CDR2 LQKENI. Trimming cost V 3 bases and J 3 bases, with 12 bases left between them. This CDR3 is 14 amino acids long. CDR3 DNA sequence: TGTGCCAGCTCACCGGGGACACAAATCTACGAGCAGTACTTC. It specifies CASSPGTQIYEQYF.

This chain uses TRBV5-1 with TRBJ1-1; D uncertain. Trimming shortened V by 0 bases and J by 1 base, and 10 bases separated the two germline ends. Per the germline V gene, CDR1 is SGHRS and CDR2 is YFSETQ. The CDR3 has 15 amino acids. CDR3 DNA: TGCGCCAGCAGCTTGGATGCTAATTCGAACACTGAAGCTTTCTTT. Protein sequence: CASSLDANSNTEAFF.

The chain employs TRBV11-3 and TRBJ2-1; possible D gene TRBD2, 6 bases. V dropped 5 bases and J dropped 5 bases, with 16 bases sitting between them. Germline CDR1 and CDR2: SGHNT and YENEEA. The CDR3 is 15 amino acids. The CDR3 loop reads CASSARDFLNNEQFF. In nucleotides, the CDR3 is TGTGCCAGCAGCGCCCGGGACTTTCTAAACAATGAGCAGTTCTTC.

The chain links TRBV7-2 to TRBJ1-2; D is unresolved. V was shortened by 4 bases and J by 4 bases, with 10 bases between the two germline ends. CDR1 and CDR2 (germline): SGHTA, FQGNSA. The CDR3 runs 13 residues. CDR3 sequence: CASSSDSGYGYTF. CDR3 nucleotides: TGTGCCAGCAGCTCAGACTCCGGCTATGGCTACACCTTC.

This chain joins TRBV28 and TRBJ1-2, with D perhaps matching TRBD1 (6 bases). Germline lookup yields CDR1 MDHEN and CDR2 SYDVKM. The V end was cut by 5 bases, the J end by 4 bases, with 14 bases between. The CDR3 consists of 14 residues. This CDR3 reads CASSRTALVYGYTF. The CDR3 coding sequence is TGTGCCAGCAGTCGGACAGCACTTGTCTATGGCTACACCTTC.

This chain links TRBV5-6 with TRBJ1-2; TRBD1 aligns across 7 bases. V trimming: 1 base; J trimming: 5 bases; junction bases outside the gene matches: 14. This CDR3 has 17 residues. Germline loops: CDR1 SGHDT, CDR2 YYEEEE. CDR3 residues: CASSLITRGRRSYGYTF. The DNA of the CDR3 is TGTGCCAGCAGCTTGATTACAAGGGGGCGACGTAGTTATGGCTACACCTTC.